A single sample gave rise to the 19 T cell receptor beta chains below, sequenced in a study of a mutant IDH1 vaccine in newly diagnosed glioma. The table came from immunoSEQ multiplex PCR; TCRdb's copy has only in-frame clones and leaves some out. Among 92,000 or so clones listed, around 79% were seen once. Time point noted: baseline, week 1 (first vaccination visit). Treatment indicated: pre-vaccination baseline after standard-of-care therapy. Sample: PBMCs, taken from a glioma patient treated with radiotherapy, temozolomide or both. Every receptor here comes from a man aged 35-49 years with glioma. Some clones in this sample may be carry-over from other donors' samples.

In this sample, this clone turned up a few times. Other DNA sequences in this sample translate to the same CDR3. The gene calls are TRBV6-5 and TRBJ1-2, with 7 bases aligning to TRBD1. The germline gives CDR1 MNHEY, CDR2 SVGAGI. The V and J ends lost 6 bases and 4 bases, in that order; junction bases with no gene match: 8. The CDR3 covers 14 residues. The CDR3 here is CASSSGTAFYGYTF. The CDR3 DNA follows: TGTGCCAGCAGCTCAGGGACAGCTTTCTATGGCTACACCTTC.

CDR3 in amino acids: CASGLRGVDNSPLHF. CDR3 DNA: TGTGCTAGTGGCCTCCGGGGCGTTGATAATTCACCCCTCCACTTT. The chain is built from TRBV12-5 and TRBJ1-6; D perhaps matches TRBD1 (5 bases). CDR3 size: 15 residues. V was shortened by 6 bases and J by 5 bases, with 14 bases between the two germline ends. CDR1 and CDR2 (germline): LGHNT, FRNRAP.

The chain combines TRBV6-4 with TRBJ1-5, with D tentatively TRBD1 (5 bases). The V and J ends lost 8 bases and 1 base respectively, with 12 bases between them. Germline V lookup: CDR1 MRHNA, CDR2 SNTAGT. This CDR3 has 14 residues. CDR3 region: CASLSWGSNQPQHF. The CDR3 coding sequence is TGTGCCAGCCTCTCCTGGGGCAGCAATCAGCCCCAGCATTTT.

The gene calls are TRBV30 and TRBJ2-3, with D perhaps TRBD1 or TRBD2 (5 bases each). Per germline, CDR1 GTSNPN and CDR2 SVGIG (reference sequence). CDR3 length: 14 amino acids. Trimming removed 3 bases at V and 2 bases at J, with 12 bases between. CDR3 DNA: TGTGCCTGGAGGAGGGACGGTCTCACAGATACGCAGTATTTT. Translation gives CAWRRDGLTDTQYF. Based on the CDR3 plus reference TRBV30 and TRBJ2-3, the full variable domain is SQTIHQWPATLVQPVGSPLSLECTVEGTSNPNLYWYRQAAGRGLQLLFYSVGIGQISSEVPQNLSASRPQDRQFILSSKKLLLSDSGFYLCAWRRDGLTDTQYFGPGTRLTVL.

The chain couples TRBV6-5 to TRBJ1-2; D is ambiguous. Germline V gives CDR1 MNHEY, CDR2 SVGAGI. Trimming cost V 0 bases and J 8 bases, with 10 bases left between them. CDR3 length: 13 residues. In DNA, the CDR3 is TGTGCCAGCAGTTACTCGGAGGGCGACGGCTACACCTTC. It encodes CASSYSEGDGYTF.

This rearrangement joins TRBV6-6 to TRBJ2-4; no clear D gene. The length of the CDR3 is 12 residues. Trimming cost V 8 bases and J 8 bases, with 13 bases left between them. Germline V CDR1 and CDR2: MNHNY, SVGAGI (reference sequence). CDR3 bases: TGTGCCAGCCGGTTCTCGGGCGACATTCAGTACTTC. This codes for CASRFSGDIQYF.

The V and J genes are TRBV6-5 and TRBJ2-2; D unresolved. This CDR3 spans 14 amino acids. Trimming pared 1 base from V and 6 bases from J, leaving 9 bases between. CDR1 MNHEY and CDR2 SVGAGI come from the germline V gene. CDR3 sequence (DNA): TGTGCCAGCAGTTACTTTGGTAAACCCGGGGAGCTGTTTTTT. Its translation: CASSYFGKPGELFF.

The chain couples TRBV29-1 to TRBJ1-2; D uncertain. CDR1 is SQVTM, CDR2 ANQGSEA, per germline. V gave up 6 bases and J gave up 4 bases, with 12 bases separating them. The CDR3 is 12 residues long. CDR3 sequence (DNA): TGCAGCGTGAGTGGATCCCTCTATGGCTACACCTTC. It codes for CSVSGSLYGYTF.

The V and J genes are TRBV4-1 and TRBJ1-3; D possibly corresponds to TRBD1 (5 bases). Per the germline V gene, CDR1 is MGHRA and CDR2 is YSYEKL. The CDR3 contains 17 residues. Trimming removed 1 base at V and 0 bases at J, with 13 bases between. The CDR3 DNA follows: TGCGCCAGCAGCCAAGGGTTAAAGGGGACCTCTGGAAACACCATATATTTT. Translated, it gives CASSQGLKGTSGNTIYF.

This chain links TRBV14 with TRBJ1-6; D uncertain. There are 13 residues in the CDR3. The germline V gene has CDR1 SGHDN and CDR2 FVKESK. V lost 4 bases to trimming and J lost 3 bases, with 4 bases between them. CDR3 nucleotides: TGTGCCAGCAGCCGGGACTATAATTCACCCCTCCACTTT. Amino acid sequence: CASSRDYNSPLHF.

The chain uses TRBV11-3 and TRBJ2-1; 8 nucleotides agree with TRBD2. Germline V gene sequence: CDR1 SGHNT, CDR2 YENEEA. J was trimmed by 8 bases and V by 4 bases; bases with no gene match: 13. CDR3 length: 16 residues. The CDR3 region has the DNA TGTGCCAGCAGCTGGGGGACGGGGGGGTGGAGTGATGAGCAGTTCTTC. It is translated as CASSWGTGGWSDEQFF.

The chain uses TRBV5-4 and TRBJ1-1, with 7 bases identical to TRBD1. This CDR3 is 16 amino acids long. Germline loops: CDR1 SGHNT, CDR2 YYREEE (reference sequence). The V and J ends lost 3 bases and 1 base, in that order; junction bases with no gene match: 9. CDR3 in amino acids: CASSSSRQGGNTEAFF. The DNA of the CDR3 is TGTGCCAGCAGCTCGTCTCGACAGGGTGGGAACACTGAAGCTTTCTTT.

CDR3 sequence (DNA): TGTGCCAGCTCACCGGGCGGGACCAATGAGCAGTTCTTC. Amino acids: CASSPGGTNEQFF. The chain has TRBV18 and TRBJ2-1; perhaps TRBD2 as D (6 bases). CDR1 is KGHSH and CDR2 is LQKENI in the germline V gene. The CDR3 has 13 residues. V was cut by 3 bases and J by 6 bases, with 9 bases left in between.

The chain employs TRBV23-1 and TRBJ1-5, with unresolved D. TRBV23-1 is classed as an ORF, of uncertain function. V lost 0 bases and J 5 bases, leaving 11 bases between the germline ends. The CDR3 totals 15 residues. Written as DNA, the CDR3 is TGCGCCAGCAGTCAATCCTGCGACGGAGATCAGCCCCAGCATTTT. It specifies CASSQSCDGDQPQHF.

This chain connects TRBV21-1 to TRBJ2-5; the table gives TRBD1 as D, unverified against the DNA. The J call could be wrong; TRBJ2-7 is a better fit for the DNA end. TRBV21-1 is described as a pseudogene. There are 17 residues in the CDR3. CDR3 coding DNA: TGTGCCAGCAGCAAAAAGGAAAGGGACAGGGGGCGCTACGAGCAGTACTTC. As protein: CASSKKERDRGRYEQYF.

This clone was picked up one time. The chain uses TRBV2 and TRBJ2-2; D call uncertain. The CDR3 sequence is 12 residues long. Germline CDR1 is SNHLY and CDR2 is FYNNEI. The V and J ends lost 8 bases and 2 bases respectively, with 6 bases between them. The CDR3 reads CASLSNTGELFF. For the CDR3, the DNA is TGTGCCAGCCTCAGTAACACCGGGGAGCTGTTTTTT.

This clone appeared a few times. This sequence joins TRBV30 and TRBJ1-1, with TRBD1 matching 8 bases. The CDR3 loop spans 11 amino acids. Germline loops: CDR1 GTSNPN, CDR2 SVGIG (reference sequence). Trimming removed 6 bases from V and 10 bases from J; junction bases left unmatched: 7. The CDR3 protein is CACLTGGSAFF. The CDR3, as DNA: TGTGCCTGCCTAACAGGGGGTTCAGCTTTCTTT.

The chain uses TRBV10-2 and TRBJ1-5; D is unresolved. V was clipped by 2 bases and J by 7 bases, with 9 bases between them. The CDR3 is 13 amino acids. Per the germline V gene, CDR1 is WSHSY and CDR2 is SAAADI. This CDR3 is CASSEEGGQPQHF. In DNA, the CDR3 is TGCGCCAGCAGTGAGGAGGGAGGCCAGCCCCAGCATTTT.

The rearrangement joins TRBV27 to TRBJ2-7; D call uncertain. V was pared by 0 bases and J by 4 bases, with 13 bases between. CDR3 length: 15 amino acids. Germline loops: CDR1 MNHEY, CDR2 SMNVEV (reference sequence). Here the CDR3 DNA reads TGTGCCAGCAGTTTATCCCCCAGACCCGGTTACGAGCAGTACTTC. Amino acids: CASSLSPRPGYEQYF.